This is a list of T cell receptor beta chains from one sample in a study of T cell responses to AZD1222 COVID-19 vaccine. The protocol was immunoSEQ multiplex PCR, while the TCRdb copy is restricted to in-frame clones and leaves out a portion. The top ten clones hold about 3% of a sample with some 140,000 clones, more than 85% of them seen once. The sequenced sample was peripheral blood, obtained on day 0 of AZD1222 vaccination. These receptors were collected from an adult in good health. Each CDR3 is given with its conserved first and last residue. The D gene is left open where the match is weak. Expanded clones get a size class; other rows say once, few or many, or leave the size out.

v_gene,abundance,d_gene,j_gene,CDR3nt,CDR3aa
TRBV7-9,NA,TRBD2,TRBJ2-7,TGTGCCAGCACTAGCGGGAGGGTCTACGAGCAGTACTTC,CASTSGRVYEQYF
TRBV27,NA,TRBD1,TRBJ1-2,TGTGCCAGCAGTTTAACGGCAGGGGGAACCTATGGCTACACCTTC,CASSLTAGGTYGYTF
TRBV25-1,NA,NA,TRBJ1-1,TGTGCCAGCAGTGAACACGTAATGAACACTGAAGCTTTCTTT,CASSEHVMNTEAFF
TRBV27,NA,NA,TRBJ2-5,TGTGCCAGCAGTTTAAGTCGGAACTCACAAGAGACCCAGTACTTC,CASSLSRNSQETQYF
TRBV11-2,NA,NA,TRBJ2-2,TGTGCCAGCAGCTTAGACCCCGGGACGGGGCAGAACACCGGGGAGCTGTTTTTT,CASSLDPGTGQNTGELFF
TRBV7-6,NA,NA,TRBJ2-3,TGTGCCAGCAGCCTGGGCGGGGGCACTAGCACAGATACGCAGTATTTT,CASSLGGGTSTDTQYF
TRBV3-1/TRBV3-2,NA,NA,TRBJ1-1,TGTGCCAGCAGCTCCGAAGGGCAGAACACTGAAGCTTTCTTT,CASSSEGQNTEAFF
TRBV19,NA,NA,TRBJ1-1,TGTGCCAGTAGTTTGAGGGGTCGCACTGAAGCTTTCTTT,CASSLRGRTEAFF
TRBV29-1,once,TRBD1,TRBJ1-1,TGCAGCCTCCGACAGGGCACTGAAGCTTTCTTT,CSLRQGTEAFF
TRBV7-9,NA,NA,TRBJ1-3,TGTGCCAGCAGCTTGGAAGGGTACTCTGGAAACACCATATATTTT,CASSLEGYSGNTIYF
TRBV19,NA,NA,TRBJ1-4,TGTGCCAGTAGTATCCGTGGGCAGGCCATAAATTTT,CASSIRGQAINF
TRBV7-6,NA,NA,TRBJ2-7,TGTGCCAGCAGCTTAGCACTAGCTACCTACGAGCAGTACTTC,CASSLALATYEQYF
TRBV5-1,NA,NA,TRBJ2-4,TGCGCCAGCAGCTTGGTAACTGGGGGCCCCTTAGCCAAAAACATTCAGTACTTC,CASSLVTGGPLAKNIQYF
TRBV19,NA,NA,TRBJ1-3,TGTGCCAGTAGTATAGTCTCCGGAAACACCATATATTTT,CASSIVSGNTIYF
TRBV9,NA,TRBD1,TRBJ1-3,TGTGCCAGCAGCGGTCCCGGGACAGGGTTCTCCGGAAACACCATATATTTT,CASSGPGTGFSGNTIYF
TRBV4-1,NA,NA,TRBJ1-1,TGCGCCAGCAGCCAAGATAGCGGTAATGAAGCTTTCTTT,CASSQDSGNEAFF
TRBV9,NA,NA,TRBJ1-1,TGTGCCAGCAGCCCAGGGATACAGAACACTGAAGCTTTCTTT,CASSPGIQNTEAFF
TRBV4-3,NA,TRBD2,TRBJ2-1,TGCGCCAGCAGCCAAGGAGCGGGAGGGTACAATGAGCAATTCTTC,CASSQGAGGYNEQFF
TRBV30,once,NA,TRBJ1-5,TGTGCCTGGAGTCCACGGGGGGGCGGCCAGCCCCAGCATTTT,CAWSPRGGGQPQHF
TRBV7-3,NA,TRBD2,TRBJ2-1,TGTGCCAGCAGCTTGGGACTAGTAACAGATGAGCAGTTCTTC,CASSLGLVTDEQFF
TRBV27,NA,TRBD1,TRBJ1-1,TGTGCCAGCAGGGATACAGGGGTTGCTGAAGCTTTCTTT,CASRDTGVAEAFF
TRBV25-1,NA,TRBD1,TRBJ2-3,TGTGCCAGCAGGGACAGGGGGACAGATACGCAGTATTTT,CASRDRGTDTQYF
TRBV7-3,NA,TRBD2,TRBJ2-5,TGTGCCAGCAGCCCCGGACTAGCTCAAGAGACCCAGTACTTC,CASSPGLAQETQYF
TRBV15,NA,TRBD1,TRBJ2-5,TGTGCCACCAGCCCCAGGGGGCAGGGATCCCCAGAGACCCAGTACTTC,CATSPRGQGSPETQYF
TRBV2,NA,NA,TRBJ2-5,TGTGCCAGCAGAGCCAGTCAAGAGACCCAGTACTTC,CASRASQETQYF
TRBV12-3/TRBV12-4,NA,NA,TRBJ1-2,TGTGCCAGCAGTTTAGGGGGCTCCTATGGCTACACCTTC,CASSLGGSYGYTF
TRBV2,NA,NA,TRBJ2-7,TGTGCCAGCAGTACCGGGACACCTTACGAGCAGTACTTC,CASSTGTPYEQYF
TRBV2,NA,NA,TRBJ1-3,TGTGCCAGCGGTGAGGGAAACACCATATATTTT,CASGEGNTIYF
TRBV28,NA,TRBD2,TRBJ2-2,TGTGCCAGCAGTCAACTAGCGGGGGGGTTATCGAACACCGGGGAGCTGTTTTTT,CASSQLAGGLSNTGELFF
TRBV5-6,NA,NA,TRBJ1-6,TGTGCCAGCACCTTTGATAACAGGGACTCACCCCTCCACTTT,CASTFDNRDSPLHF
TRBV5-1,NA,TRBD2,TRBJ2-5,TGCGCCAGCAGCTCATTCGGGACTAGCGCGAAAGAGACCCAGTACTTC,CASSSFGTSAKETQYF
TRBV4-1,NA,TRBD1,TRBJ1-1,TGCGCCAGCAGCCAAAACCTCGACAGGGCGACCACTGAAGCTTTCTTT,CASSQNLDRATTEAFF
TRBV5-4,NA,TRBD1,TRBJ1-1,TGTGCCAGCAGTGTGAGGGGGCTGAACACTGAAGCTTTCTTT,CASSVRGLNTEAFF
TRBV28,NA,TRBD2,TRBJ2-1,TGTGCCAGCAGTTCCCAGCGGGAGGCCCCCTCCTACAATGAGCAGTTCTTC,CASSSQREAPSYNEQFF
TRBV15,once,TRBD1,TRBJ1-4,TGTGCCACCAGCAGAGATCCACCTTTACAGGGGGCGCGCGAAAAACTGTTTTTT,CATSRDPPLQGAREKLFF
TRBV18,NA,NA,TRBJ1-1,TGTGCCAGCTCGCCCAGTCCCCAGTATCCTGAAGCTTTCTTT,CASSPSPQYPEAFF
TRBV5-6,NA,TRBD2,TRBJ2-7,TGTGCCAGCAGCTTTCTAGCGGGAGGCCCCTCTCGCTACGAGCAGTACTTC,CASSFLAGGPSRYEQYF
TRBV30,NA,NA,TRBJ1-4,TGTGCCTGGACAGGAGGGCCTCCTGAAAAACTGTTTTTT,CAWTGGPPEKLFF
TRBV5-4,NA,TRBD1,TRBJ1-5,TGTGCCAGCAGCCAAACAGGGGACAATCAGCCCCAGCATTTT,CASSQTGDNQPQHF
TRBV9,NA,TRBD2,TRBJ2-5,TGTGCCAGCAGCGCACCCCTAGCGGGGAGCTCGACCCAGTACTTC,CASSAPLAGSSTQYF
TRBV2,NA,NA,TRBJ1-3,TGTGCCAGAAAGAATTCTGGAAACACCATATATTTT,CARKNSGNTIYF
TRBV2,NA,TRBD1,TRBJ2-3,TGTGCCAGGGGGACAGGGGTTAGCACAGATACGCAGTATTTT,CARGTGVSTDTQYF